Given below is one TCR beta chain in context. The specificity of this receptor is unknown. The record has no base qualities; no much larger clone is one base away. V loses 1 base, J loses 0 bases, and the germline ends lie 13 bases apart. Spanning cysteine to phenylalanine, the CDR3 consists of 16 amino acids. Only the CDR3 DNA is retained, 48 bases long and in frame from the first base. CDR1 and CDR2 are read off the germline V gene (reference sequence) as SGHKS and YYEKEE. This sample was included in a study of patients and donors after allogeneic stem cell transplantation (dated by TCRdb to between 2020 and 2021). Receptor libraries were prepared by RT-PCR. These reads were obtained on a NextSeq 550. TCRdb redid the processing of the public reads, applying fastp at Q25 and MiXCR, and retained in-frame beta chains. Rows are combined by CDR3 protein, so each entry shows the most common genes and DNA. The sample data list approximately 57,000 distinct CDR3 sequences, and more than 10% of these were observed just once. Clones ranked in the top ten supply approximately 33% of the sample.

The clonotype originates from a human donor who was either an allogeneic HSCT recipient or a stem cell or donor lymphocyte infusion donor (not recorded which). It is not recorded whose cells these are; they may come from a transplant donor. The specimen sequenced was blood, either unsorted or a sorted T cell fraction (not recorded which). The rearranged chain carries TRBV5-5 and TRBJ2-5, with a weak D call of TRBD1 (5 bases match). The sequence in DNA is TGTGCCAGCAGCTTGTCCCCCGCAGGGAACCAAGAGACCCAGTACTTC. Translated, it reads CASSLSPAGNQETQYF.